This passage covers 2 T cell receptor beta chains from one sample sequenced in a study of spatial heterogeneity in lung cancer. These receptors' targets are unknown. TCRdb itself ran the 5' RACE reads through MiXCR, one entry per CDR3 protein. The sample carries about 7,000 distinct CDR3 sequences, around 13% recorded once. The time point: sample taken at primary tumor resection. Study-level results: Counts that tracked tumor mutation counts were those of expanded intratumoral alpha and beta TCRs.

The sequenced sample was lung tumor tissue, obtained at surgery. The origin of the receptors is a male donor with early-stage non-small cell lung cancer.

In its sample, this clonotype was seen many times. Because the library targeted alpha chains, this beta chain is an off-target read whose size means little. The rearrangement links TRBV3-1 to TRBJ1-5; the D is unclear. The CDR3 runs to 14 residues. CDR1 and CDR2 (germline): LGHDT, YNNKEL (reference sequence). The V end lost 2 bases, the J end lost 4 bases, and 9 bases lay between the germline ends. Written as DNA, the CDR3 is TGTGCCAGCAGCCAACTAGGAGGGAATCAGCCCCAGCATTTT. Encoded protein: CASSQLGGNQPQHF. Full variable domain (missing parts from reference TRBV3-1 and TRBJ1-5): DTAVSQTPKYLVTQMGNDKSIKCEQNLGHDTMYWYKQDSKKFLKIMFSYNNKELIINETVPNRFSPKSPDKAHLNLHINSLELGDSAVYFCASSQLGGNQPQHFGDGTRLSIL.

In this sample, this clonotype is medium-sized. This beta chain is a stray sequence in a library constructed for alpha chains; its clone size is not meaningful. V is TRBV28 and J is TRBJ2-7; maybe TRBD2 (6 bases). The V and J ends lost 8 bases and 2 bases respectively, with 10 bases between them. This CDR3 contains 12 residues. The germline CDR1 and CDR2 sequences are MDHEN and SYDVKM. In DNA form, the CDR3 reads TGTGCCAGCGGGGACTTTACCTACGAGCAGTACTTC. It specifies CASGDFTYEQYF.